This T cell receptor (beta chain) was identified during a study of T cell repertoires in cytomegalovirus infection (dated by TCRdb to between 2018 and 2020). Background for the entire study: Peptide stimulations targeted recently identified HLA-C-restricted CMV epitopes, whose presentation resists viral immunomodulation, together with well-studied HLA-B-restricted epitopes. Donor HLA type was relevant to the analysis, because carriage of CMV infection together with the matching HLA type was indicated by public TCR beta signatures. The investigation overall reported the following: In the ex vivo response, HLA-C-restricted CMV-specific TCR beta clonotypes were dominant, and in two of eight donors the single most frequent clonotype came from this HLA-C-restricted group. Carriers of CMV infection plus the relevant HLA type were discriminated by the cumulative frequency of public TCR beta family members in the study cohort and in an independent roughly 370-donor cohort.

Read against the paper, the sample's treatment or condition label means: in vitro stimulation with specific CMV peptide epitopes to enrich CMV-specific T cells. This clonotype was counted between two and nine times. The antigen it binds to is not known. Qualities for individual bases were not recorded, and no much larger clone is one base off. The CDR3 runs 13 residues from the cysteine to the phenylalanine. Here the CDR3 DNA is all that survives: 39 bases in frame from base 1. The V end loses 8 bases and the J end loses 3 bases, and a stretch of 11 bases separates them. Reading the germline V gene gives CDR1 MDHEN and CDR2 SYDVKM. Sequenced using an Illumina HiSeq 1500. TCRdb ran its own pipeline on the public reads, namely fastp trimming at Q25 and MiXCR clone calling, and kept in-frame beta chains. Rows with a matching CDR3 protein are joined into one entry that keeps the most common DNA and genes. This sample holds about 900,000 distinct CDR3 sequences; 31% were observed only once. Jointly, the top ten make up roughly 13% of the sample.

This sequence uses TRBV28 and TRBJ1-5; TRBD1 is a possible D gene, resting on 5 matching bases. This TCR was recovered from a human donor in good health (CMV status not recorded). Some clones in this sample may be carry-over from other donors' samples. The sample here was cultured CD8+ T cells from PBMCs, taken from culture after CMV antigen stimulation. Read as DNA, the sequence is TGTGCCAGCGAAAGGGGAGACAATCAGCCCCAGCATTTT. The resulting protein is CASERGDNQPQHF.